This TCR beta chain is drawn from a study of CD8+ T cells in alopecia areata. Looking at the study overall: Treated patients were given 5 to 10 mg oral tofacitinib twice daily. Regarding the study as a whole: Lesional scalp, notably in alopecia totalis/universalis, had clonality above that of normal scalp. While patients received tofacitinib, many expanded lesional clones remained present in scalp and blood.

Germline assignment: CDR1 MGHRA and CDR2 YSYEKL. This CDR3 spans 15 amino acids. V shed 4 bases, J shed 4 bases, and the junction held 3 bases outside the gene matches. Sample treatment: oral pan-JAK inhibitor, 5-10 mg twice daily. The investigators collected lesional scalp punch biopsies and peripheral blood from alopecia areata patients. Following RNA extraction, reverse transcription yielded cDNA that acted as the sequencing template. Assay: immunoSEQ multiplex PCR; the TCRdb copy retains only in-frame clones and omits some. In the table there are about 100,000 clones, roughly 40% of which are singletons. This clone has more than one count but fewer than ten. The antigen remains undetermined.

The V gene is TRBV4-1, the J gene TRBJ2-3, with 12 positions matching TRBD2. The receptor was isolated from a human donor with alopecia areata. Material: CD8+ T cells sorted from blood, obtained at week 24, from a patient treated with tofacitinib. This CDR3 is CASSLLAGGADTQYF. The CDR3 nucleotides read TGCGCCAGCAGCCTTCTAGCGGGAGGGGCAGATACGCAGTATTTT.